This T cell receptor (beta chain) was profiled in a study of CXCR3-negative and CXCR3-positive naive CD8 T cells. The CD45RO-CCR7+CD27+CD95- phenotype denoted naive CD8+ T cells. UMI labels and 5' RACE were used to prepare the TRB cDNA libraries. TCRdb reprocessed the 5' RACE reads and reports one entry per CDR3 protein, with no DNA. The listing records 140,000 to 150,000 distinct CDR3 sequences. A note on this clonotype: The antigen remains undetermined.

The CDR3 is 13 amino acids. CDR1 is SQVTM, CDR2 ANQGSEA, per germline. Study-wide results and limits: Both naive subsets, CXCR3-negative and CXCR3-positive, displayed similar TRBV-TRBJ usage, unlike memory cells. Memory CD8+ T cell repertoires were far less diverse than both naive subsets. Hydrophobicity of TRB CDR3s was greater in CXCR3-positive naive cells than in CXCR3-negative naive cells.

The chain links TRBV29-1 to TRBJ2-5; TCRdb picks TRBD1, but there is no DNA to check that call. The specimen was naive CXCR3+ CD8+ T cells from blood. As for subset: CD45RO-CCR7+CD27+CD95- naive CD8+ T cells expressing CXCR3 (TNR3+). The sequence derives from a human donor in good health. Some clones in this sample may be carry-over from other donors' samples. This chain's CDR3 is CSVDRGVQETQYF.